This entry features one T cell receptor beta chain sequence. Its antigen is still unknown. One end of the junction fails to match germline, which may point to a read error. Sample time point, as interpreted from the label and publication: baseline before first vaccination. The treatment or condition label on this specimen signifies: meningococcal conjugate vaccine given as trial control. The vaccinee samples were drawn from two UK trials, COV001 and COV002, one of which was a single-blind randomized controlled phase 2/3 trial testing AZD1222 (ChAdOx1 nCoV-19) in healthy adults. For TCRbeta chain sequencing, PBMC samples were collected from trial participants at day 0 and at day 28 after the second dose. These data originate in a study of T cell responses to AZD1222 COVID-19 vaccine (dated by TCRdb to the early 2020s). Regarding the complete study: TCR sequencing covered 233 trial participants: 200 to 220 given two doses of AZD1222 and around 26 given two doses of MenACWY control vaccine. Trial participants were enrolled into age subgroups of 18-55, 56-69 and 70-plus years, which contained 148, 28 and 57 TCR-sequenced participants, respectively.

The CDR3, cysteine through phenylalanine, is 10 amino acids long. Of the read, only the CDR3 DNA is kept; its 30 bases are in frame from base 1. Via the germline V gene, CDR1 is SQVTM and CDR2 ANQGSEA. Study-level results and caveats: In the small 56-69-year group, the increase in depth fell short of significance, most likely because of low power. Conclusions about previously exposed vaccinees were limited because only six AZD1222 recipients were SARS-CoV-2 seropositive at baseline. Participants were mostly white British and included more females than males, and it was suggested by the authors that clonal diversity may have been underestimated. The whole spike protein was spanned by vaccine-associated CD4 TCRs, and dominant responses were seen in regions 160-218 and 743-854. Spike-specific TCR breadth and depth rose significantly after two AZD1222 doses compared with day 0 and with MenACWY recipients. Because no day 14 peak-response samples were available, repertoires were characterized only after the peak T cell response. Reportedly, close to half of the unique spike-specific TCRs recognized epitopes lying outside the regions that are mutated in the B.1.351 and B.1.1.7 variants.

The CDR3 regions of human TCRbeta chains were analyzed by immunosequencing. The paper's processing steps were these. Repertoire TCRs were matched against a reference library of SARS-CoV-2-specific TCRs generated with the MIRA antigen-specificity platform. Breadth meant the fraction of unique TCRs that were SARS-CoV-2-associated, whereas depth meant the fraction of total T cells that were SARS-CoV-2-associated. Each spike-specific TCR was assigned to its reactive spike region and to a CD4 or CD8 class using the MIRA data. Log10-transformed breadth and depth values were compared by one-way ANOVA with Sidak's multiple comparisons tests. In TCRdb, the immuneACCESS table is reduced to in-frame sequences with V and J assigned. These tables do not hold every clone; where another copy was compared, an unresolved V gene accounts for under half, and the others remain unexplained. V, J and clone size were drawn from that table, and D and trimming were deduced from the DNA. Counted in this sample were tens of thousands of clones; roughly 84% of them appeared once. 20% of the sample goes to the ten largest clones.

The chain joins TRBV29-1 to TRBJ1-1; the D segment cannot be called with confidence. This sample comprised peripheral blood, obtained on day 0 of MenACWY control vaccination. The sequence was collected from an adult in good health. The CDR3 protein sequence reads: CSVEGNPAHF. The sequenced DNA is TGCAGCGTTGAAGGAAATCCGGCACATTTT.